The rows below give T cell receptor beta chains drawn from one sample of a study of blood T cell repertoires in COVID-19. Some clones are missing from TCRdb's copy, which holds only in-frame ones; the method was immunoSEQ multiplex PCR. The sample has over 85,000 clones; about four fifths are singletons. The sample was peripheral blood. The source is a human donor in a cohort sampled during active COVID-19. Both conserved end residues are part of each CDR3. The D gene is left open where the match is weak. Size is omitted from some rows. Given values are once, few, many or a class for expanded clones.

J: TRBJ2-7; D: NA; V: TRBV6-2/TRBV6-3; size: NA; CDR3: CASSLWADSYEQYF; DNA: TGTGCCAGCAGCCTCTGGGCAGACTCCTACGAGCAGTACTTC
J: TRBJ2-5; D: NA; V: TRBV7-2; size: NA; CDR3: CASSLLRVVQETQYF; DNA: TGTGCCAGCAGCTTACTCCGGGTTGTCCAAGAGACCCAGTACTTC
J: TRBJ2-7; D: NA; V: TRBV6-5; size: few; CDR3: CASSPRLGDEQYF; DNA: TGTGCCAGCAGCCCCCGGCTAGGGGACGAGCAGTACTTC
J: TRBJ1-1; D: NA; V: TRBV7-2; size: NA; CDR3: CASSSSDSLNTEAFF; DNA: TGTGCCAGCAGCTCTTCCGACAGCCTAAACACTGAAGCTTTCTTT
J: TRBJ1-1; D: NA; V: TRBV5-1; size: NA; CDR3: CASSWEAGGITEAFF; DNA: TGCGCCAGCAGCTGGGAGGCGGGGGGGATCACTGAAGCTTTCTTT
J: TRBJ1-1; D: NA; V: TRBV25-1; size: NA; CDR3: CASSDSPGQNTEAFF; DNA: TGTGCCAGCAGTGATAGCCCGGGACAGAACACTGAAGCTTTCTTT
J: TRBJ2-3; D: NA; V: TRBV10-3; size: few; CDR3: CAIAAGNTDTQYF; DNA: TGTGCCATCGCAGCGGGCAACACAGATACGCAGTATTTT
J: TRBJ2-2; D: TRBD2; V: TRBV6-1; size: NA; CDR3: CASSEPGLAGNTGELFF; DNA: TGTGCCAGCAGTGAACCGGGACTAGCGGGTAACACCGGGGAGCTGTTTTTT
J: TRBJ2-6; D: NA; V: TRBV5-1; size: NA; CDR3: CASWPGPGANVLTF; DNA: TGCGCCAGCTGGCCAGGGCCGGGGGCCAACGTCCTGACTTTC
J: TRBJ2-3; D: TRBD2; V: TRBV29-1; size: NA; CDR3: CSVLGIPEREGADTQYF; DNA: TGCAGCGTTTTGGGGATTCCTGAGCGGGAGGGAGCAGATACGCAGTATTTT
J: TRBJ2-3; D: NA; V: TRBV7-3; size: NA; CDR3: CASSSTPRTSTDTQYF; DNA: TGTGCCAGCAGCTCTACACCTAGAACGAGCACAGATACGCAGTATTTT
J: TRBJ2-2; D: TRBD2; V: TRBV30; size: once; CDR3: CAWSSPTSLTGELFF; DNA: TGTGCCTGGAGTTCCCCGACTAGCCTCACCGGGGAGCTGTTTTTT
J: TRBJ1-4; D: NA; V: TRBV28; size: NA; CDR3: CASSRPGLGALSEKLFF; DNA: TGTGCCAGCAGCCGCCCCGGGTTGGGGGCCCTCTCTGAAAAACTGTTTTTT
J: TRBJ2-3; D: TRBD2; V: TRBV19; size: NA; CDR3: CASTTYPAGGPMADTQYF; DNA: TGTGCCAGTACCACTTACCCCGCGGGAGGGCCGATGGCAGATACGCAGTATTTT
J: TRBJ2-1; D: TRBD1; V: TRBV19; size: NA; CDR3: CASSPVGDSIYNEQFF; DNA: TGTGCCAGTAGTCCCGTGGGGGACAGTATATACAATGAGCAGTTCTTC
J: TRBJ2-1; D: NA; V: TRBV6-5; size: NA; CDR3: CATTPGTDNNEQFF; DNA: TGTGCCACCACCCCCGGGACTGACAACAATGAGCAGTTCTTC
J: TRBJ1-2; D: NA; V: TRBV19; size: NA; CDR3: CASSIPWTPVGYTF; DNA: TGTGCCAGTAGTATCCCCTGGACACCAGTTGGCTACACCTTC
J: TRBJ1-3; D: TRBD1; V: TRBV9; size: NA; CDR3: CASSVGGTGSSSGGNTIYF; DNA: TGTGCCAGCAGCGTAGGCGGGACAGGGTCTTCTTCGGGGGGAAACACCATATATTTT
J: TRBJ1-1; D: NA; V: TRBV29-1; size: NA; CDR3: CSALGRAGGEAFF; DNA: TGCAGCGCCTTGGGGAGGGCCGGGGGTGAAGCTTTCTTT
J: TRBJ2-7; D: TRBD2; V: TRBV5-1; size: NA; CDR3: CASSSPGRSYEQYF; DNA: TGCGCCAGCAGCTCCCCCGGGAGGTCCTACGAGCAGTACTTC
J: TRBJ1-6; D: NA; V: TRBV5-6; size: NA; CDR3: CASSRTENSPLHF; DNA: TGTGCCAGCAGCCGGACTGAGAATTCACCCCTCCACTTT
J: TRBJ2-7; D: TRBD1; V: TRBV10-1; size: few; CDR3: CASSELPRDRDNEQYF; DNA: TGCGCCAGCAGTGAGTTGCCCCGGGACAGGGACAACGAGCAGTACTTC
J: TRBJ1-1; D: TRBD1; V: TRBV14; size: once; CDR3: CASSPPGQGIRAFF; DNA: TGTGCCAGCAGTCCACCGGGACAGGGTATTAGGGCTTTCTTT
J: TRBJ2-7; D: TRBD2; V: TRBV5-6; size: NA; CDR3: CASSHPLAGGYEQYF; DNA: TGTGCCAGCAGCCACCCACTAGCGGGAGGGTACGAGCAGTACTTC
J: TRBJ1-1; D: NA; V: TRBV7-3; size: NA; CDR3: CASSPGSGRGPPEAFF; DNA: TGTGCCAGCAGCCCCGGATCAGGCAGGGGCCCACCTGAAGCTTTCTTT
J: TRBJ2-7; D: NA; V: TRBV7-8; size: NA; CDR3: CASSPRAGDGYEQYF; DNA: TGTGCCAGCAGCCCCCGAGCGGGCGACGGGTACGAGCAGTACTTC
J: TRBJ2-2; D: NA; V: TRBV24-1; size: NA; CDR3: CATSDSRVATAGELFF; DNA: TGTGCCACCAGTGATTCTCGAGTAGCGACGGCCGGGGAGCTGTTTTTT
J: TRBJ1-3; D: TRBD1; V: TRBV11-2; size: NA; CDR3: CASSSDRGDGNTIYF; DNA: TGTGCCAGCAGCTCCGACAGGGGGGATGGAAACACCATATATTTT
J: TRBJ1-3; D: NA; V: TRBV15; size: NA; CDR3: CATTAGYGNTIYF; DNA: TGTGCCACCACCGCAGGGTACGGAAACACCATATATTTT
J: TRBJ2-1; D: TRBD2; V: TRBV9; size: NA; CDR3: CASSAVTSGGNEQFF; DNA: TGTGCCAGCAGCGCCGTGACTAGCGGAGGGAATGAGCAGTTCTTC
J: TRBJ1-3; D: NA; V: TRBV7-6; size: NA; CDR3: CASSPEAATGNTIYF; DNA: TGTGCCAGCAGCCCTGAGGCGGCGACTGGAAACACCATATATTTT
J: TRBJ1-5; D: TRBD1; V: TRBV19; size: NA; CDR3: CASREGAGGQPQHF; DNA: TGTGCCAGTAGGGAGGGGGCGGGAGGTCAGCCCCAGCATTTT
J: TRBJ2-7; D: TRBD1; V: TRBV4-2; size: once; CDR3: CASSQAGTGNYEQYF; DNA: TGTGCCAGCAGCCAAGCTGGGACAGGGAACTACGAGCAGTACTTC
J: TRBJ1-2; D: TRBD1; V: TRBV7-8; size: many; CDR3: CASSLSGQGAWDGYTF; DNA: TGTGCCAGCAGCTTATCAGGACAGGGGGCGTGGGATGGCTACACCTTC
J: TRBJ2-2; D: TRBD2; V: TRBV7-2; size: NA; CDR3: CASSSGGLERGGELFF; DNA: TGTGCCAGCAGCTCGGGGGGTTTGGAGCGAGGCGGGGAGCTGTTTTTT
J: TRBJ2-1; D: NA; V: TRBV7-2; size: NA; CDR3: CASSLSWAWEQFF; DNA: TGTGCCAGCAGCTTATCTTGGGCATGGGAGCAGTTCTTC
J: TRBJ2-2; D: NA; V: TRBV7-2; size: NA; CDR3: CASSLAGELFF; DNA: TGTGCCAGCAGCCTCGCCGGGGAGCTGTTTTTT
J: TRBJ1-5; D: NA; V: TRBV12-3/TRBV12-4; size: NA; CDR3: CASSLDLGPQHF; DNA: TGTGCCAGCAGCCTAGACCTGGGGCCCCAGCATTTT
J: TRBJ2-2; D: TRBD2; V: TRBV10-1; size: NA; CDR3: CASSDGAGDNTGELFF; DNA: TGCGCCAGCAGTGATGGAGCGGGAGACAACACCGGGGAGCTGTTTTTT
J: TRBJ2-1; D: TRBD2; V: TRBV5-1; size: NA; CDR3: CASSWLLAGPYEQFF; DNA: TGCGCCAGCAGCTGGCTACTAGCGGGGCCCTATGAGCAGTTCTTC